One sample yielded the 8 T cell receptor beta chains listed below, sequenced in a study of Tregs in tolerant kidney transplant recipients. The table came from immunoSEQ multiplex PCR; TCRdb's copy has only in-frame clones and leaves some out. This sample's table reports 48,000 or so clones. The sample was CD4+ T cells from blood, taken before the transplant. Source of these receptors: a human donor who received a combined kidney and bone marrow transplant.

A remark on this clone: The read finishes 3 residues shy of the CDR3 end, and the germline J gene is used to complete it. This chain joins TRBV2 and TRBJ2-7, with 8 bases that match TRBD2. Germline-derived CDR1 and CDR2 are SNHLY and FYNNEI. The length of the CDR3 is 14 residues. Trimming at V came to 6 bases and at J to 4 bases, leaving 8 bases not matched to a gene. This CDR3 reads CASRPGGVRYEQYF. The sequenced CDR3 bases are TGTGCCAGCAGACCCGGGGGGGTTCGGTACGAG.

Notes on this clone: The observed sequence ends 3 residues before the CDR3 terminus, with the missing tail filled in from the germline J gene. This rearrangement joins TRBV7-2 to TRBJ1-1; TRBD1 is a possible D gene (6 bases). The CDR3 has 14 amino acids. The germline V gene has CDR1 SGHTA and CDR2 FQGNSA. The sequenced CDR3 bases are TGTGCCAGCAGCTTAGAGGGGGGGAGTAGTGGA. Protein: CASSLEGGSSG. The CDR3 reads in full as CASSLEGGSSGAFF.

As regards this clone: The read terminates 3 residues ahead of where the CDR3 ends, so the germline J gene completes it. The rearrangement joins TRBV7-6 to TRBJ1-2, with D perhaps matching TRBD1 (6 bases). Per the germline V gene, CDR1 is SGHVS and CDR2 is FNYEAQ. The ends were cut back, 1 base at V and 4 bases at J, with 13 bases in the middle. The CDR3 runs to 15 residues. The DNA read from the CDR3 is TGTGCCAGCAGCTTAGGGGCCGACAGGACCTATGGC. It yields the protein CASSLGADRTYG. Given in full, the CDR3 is CASSLGADRTYGYTF.

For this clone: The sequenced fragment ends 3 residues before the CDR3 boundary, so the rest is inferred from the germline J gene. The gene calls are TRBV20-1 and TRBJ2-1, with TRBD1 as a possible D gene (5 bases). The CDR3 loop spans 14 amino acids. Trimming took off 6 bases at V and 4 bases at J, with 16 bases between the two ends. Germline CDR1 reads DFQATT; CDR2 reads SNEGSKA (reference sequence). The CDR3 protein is CSAHRQIPYNEQFF. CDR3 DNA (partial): TGCAGTGCCCATAGACAGATACCTTACAATGAG.

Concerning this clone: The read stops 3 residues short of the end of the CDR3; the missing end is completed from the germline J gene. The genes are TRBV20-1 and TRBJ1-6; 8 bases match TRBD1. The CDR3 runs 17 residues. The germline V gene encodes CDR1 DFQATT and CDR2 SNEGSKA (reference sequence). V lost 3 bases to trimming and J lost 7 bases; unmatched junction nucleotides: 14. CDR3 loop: CSASYPHRTGQNSPLHF. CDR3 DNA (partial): TGCAGTGCTAGTTATCCCCATAGGACAGGGCAGAATTCACCC.

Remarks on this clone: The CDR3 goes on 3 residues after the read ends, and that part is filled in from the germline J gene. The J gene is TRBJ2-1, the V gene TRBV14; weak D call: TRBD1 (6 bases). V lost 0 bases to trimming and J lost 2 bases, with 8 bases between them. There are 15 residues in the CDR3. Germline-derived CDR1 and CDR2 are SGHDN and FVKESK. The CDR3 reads CASSQDKGAYNEQFF. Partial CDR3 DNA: TGTGCCAGCAGCCAAGATAAGGGGGCCTACAATGAG. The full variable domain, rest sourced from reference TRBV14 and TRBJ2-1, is EAGVTQFPSHSVIEKGQTVTLRCDPISGHDNLYWYRRVMGKEIKFLLHFVKESKQDESGMPNNRFLAERTGGTYSTLKVQPAELEDSGVYFCASSQDKGAYNEQFFGPGTRLTVL.

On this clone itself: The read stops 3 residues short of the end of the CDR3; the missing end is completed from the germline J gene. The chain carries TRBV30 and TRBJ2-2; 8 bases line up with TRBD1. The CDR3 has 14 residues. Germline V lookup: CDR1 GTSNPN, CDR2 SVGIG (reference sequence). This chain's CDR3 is CAWSPAGGGPMLFF. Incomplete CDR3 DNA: TGTGCCTGGAGTCCGGCAGGGGGCGGACCAATG.

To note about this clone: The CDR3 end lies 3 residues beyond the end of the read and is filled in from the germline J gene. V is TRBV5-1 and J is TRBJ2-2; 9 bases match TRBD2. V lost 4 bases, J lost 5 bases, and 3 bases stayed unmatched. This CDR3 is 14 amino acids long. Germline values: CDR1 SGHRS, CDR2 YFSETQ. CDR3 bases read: TGCGCCAGCAGCCCTAGCGGGGAAACCGGGGAG. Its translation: CASSPSGETGE. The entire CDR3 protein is CASSPSGETGELFF.